This T cell receptor (beta chain) appears in the sequencing data of a study of tumor and adjacent non-tumor tissue in lung cancer. Many counts were recorded for this clonotype. RNA was extracted from bulk tissue without any cell sorting. There are 14 residues in the CDR3. From germline, CDR1 is SGHRS and CDR2 YFSETQ. V was shortened by 4 bases and J by 0 bases, with 11 bases between the two germline ends. The library came from three nested PCR rounds adapted from ARM-PCR protocols. In TCRdb, the multiplex PCR reads were re-called with MiXCR into one record per CDR3 protein. The profile shows approximately 76,000 distinct CDR3 sequences, around two thirds of them singletons.

The TCR originated in a woman aged 70-85 years with non-small cell lung cancer. The chain combines TRBV5-1 with TRBJ2-7, with D tentatively TRBD2 (6 bases). What was sequenced was lung tumor tissue. CDR3 in DNA: TGCGCCAGCAGCCGGGACTCCTACTCCTACGAGCAGTACTTC. This sequence encodes CASSRDSYSYEQYF.